The 20 T cell receptor beta chains reported below all come from one sample, sequenced in a study of OX40 agonist ivuxolimab in advanced cancers. The table came from immunoSEQ multiplex PCR; TCRdb's copy has only in-frame clones and leaves some out. The repertoire holds over 60,000 clones, with 80% to 90% as singletons. The sample was CD4+ or CD8+ T cells sorted from blood, taken in a trial of the OX40 agonist ivuxolimab. The receptors stem from an adult with an advanced solid tumor such as melanoma, head and neck, liver or kidney cancer.

The V gene is TRBV13, the J gene TRBJ2-7; the D gene is possibly TRBD1 (5 bases). The V gene's germline CDR1 is PRHDT and CDR2 FYEKMQ (reference sequence). V was shortened by 5 bases and J by 1 base, with 12 bases between the two germline ends. The CDR3 length is 14 residues. Here the CDR3 reads CASSPRQNSYEQYF. The CDR3 DNA reads TGTGCCAGCAGCCCCAGACAGAATTCCTACGAGCAGTACTTC.

The chain links TRBV11-2 to TRBJ2-5; 7 positions match TRBD1. V trimming: 5 bases; J trimming: 4 bases; junction bases outside the gene matches: 7. From germline, CDR1 is SGHAT and CDR2 FQNNGV. This CDR3 is 14 amino acids long. CDR3 in DNA: TGTGCCAGCAGCACATTCACAGGGGCAGAGACCCAGTACTTC. As protein: CASSTFTGAETQYF.

This clone was seen a few times. The chain employs TRBV10-3 and TRBJ1-1; 7 bases fit TRBD1. Germline lookup yields CDR1 ENHRY and CDR2 SYGVKD. There are 12 residues in the CDR3. The J segment lost 10 bases and the V segment lost 10 bases, leaving 12 bases of the junction unmatched. The CDR3 sequence: CATQGNENGAFF. The CDR3 bases are TGTGCCACACAGGGGAATGAAAACGGAGCTTTCTTT.

This clone was recorded once. This sequence joins TRBV6-4 and TRBJ2-1; D perhaps matches TRBD1 (6 bases). V lost 6 bases and J 4 bases, leaving 10 bases between the germline ends. The CDR3 length is 13 residues. CDR1 and CDR2 from the germline V gene are MRHNA and SNTAGT. This CDR3 is CASSPTGYNEQFF. The DNA for the CDR3 is TGTGCCAGCAGCCCCACAGGGTACAATGAGCAGTTCTTC.

This chain joins TRBV9 and TRBJ1-6; D perhaps matches TRBD1 (6 bases). Germline values: CDR1 SGDLS, CDR2 YYNGEE. The CDR3 covers 16 residues. The V gene lost 4 bases and the J gene lost 7 bases, with 18 bases spanning the gap. Here the CDR3 reads CASSHQGGERNSPLHF. The CDR3 DNA is TGTGCCAGCAGCCACCAAGGGGGGGAGAGGAATTCACCCCTCCACTTT.

V and J are TRBV5-6 and TRBJ2-2; 9 bases match TRBD1. CDR1 and CDR2 from the germline V gene are SGHDT and YYEEEE. Germline trimming cut 5 bases from V and 5 bases from J; bases unmatched to any gene: 4. This CDR3 is built from 14 residues. CDR3 residues: CASSRQGVTGELFF. The CDR3 nucleotides read TGTGCCAGCAGTCGACAGGGGGTAACCGGGGAGCTGTTTTTT.

This clone was detected once. The V and J genes are TRBV5-6 and TRBJ1-5; 9 bases match TRBD1. V lost 1 base, J lost 5 bases, and 4 bases stayed unmatched. The CDR3 has 15 residues. Per the germline V gene, CDR1 is SGHDT and CDR2 is YYEEEE. The CDR3 DNA reads TGTGCCAGCAGCTTGAACAGGGGGCAGCATCAGCCCCAGCATTTT. This encodes CASSLNRGQHQPQHF.

The J gene is TRBJ1-6, the V gene TRBV30; D is unresolved. CDR3 length: 18 residues. Trimming shortened V by 1 base and J by 0 bases, and 16 bases separated the two germline ends. Germline V CDR1 and CDR2: GTSNPN, SVGIG (reference sequence). CDR3 sequence: CAWSGIRTASSYNSPLHF. The CDR3 DNA reads TGTGCCTGGAGTGGGATCCGGACCGCCAGCTCCTATAATTCACCCCTCCACTTT.

The rearrangement links TRBV11-2 to TRBJ1-1; tentatively, D is TRBD1 (5 bases). Germline-derived CDR1 and CDR2 are SGHAT and FQNNGV. The CDR3 consists of 13 residues. Trimming removed 2 bases at V and 4 bases at J, with 8 bases between. CDR3 in amino acids: CASSLQGGTEAFF. CDR3 in DNA: TGTGCCAGCAGCTTACAGGGCGGCACTGAAGCTTTCTTT.

The chain recombines TRBV11-2 with TRBJ2-2; 7 bases agree with TRBD2. CDR3 length: 17 amino acids. Trimming at V came to 1 base and at J to 3 bases, leaving 8 bases not matched to a gene. Germline V lookup: CDR1 SGHAT, CDR2 FQNNGV. CDR3 loop: CASSLGRGGVDTGELFF. The DNA for the CDR3 is TGTGCCAGCAGCTTAGGAAGGGGAGGGGTGGACACCGGGGAGCTGTTTTTT.

The V and J genes are TRBV7-9 and TRBJ2-1; TRBD1 aligns across 10 bases. V was pared by 5 bases and J by 3 bases, with 7 bases of the junction left unmatched. The CDR3 sequence is 16 residues long. The germline V gene encodes CDR1 SEHNR and CDR2 FQNEAQ (reference sequence). DNA of the CDR3: TGTGCCAGCAGCGACGAGACAGGGGGCTACTACAATGAGCAGTTCTTC. As protein: CASSDETGGYYNEQFF. Drawing the rest from reference TRBV7-9 and TRBJ2-1, the complete variable domain is DTGVSQNPRHKITKRGQNVTFRCDPISEHNRLYWYRQTLGQGPEFLTYFQNEAQLEKSRLLSDRFSAERPKGSFSTLEIQRTEQGDSAMYLCASSDETGGYYNEQFFGPGTRLTVL.

The rearrangement joins TRBV2 to TRBJ2-3, with TRBD1 identical over 10 bases. Unmatched junction bases numbered 4, after V lost 4 bases and J lost 6 bases. The CDR3 extends over 14 amino acids. Germline CDR1 and CDR2: SNHLY and FYNNEI. The DNA for the CDR3 is TGTGCCAGCAGTGGGCAGGACAGGGGGGATACGCAGTATTTT. This translates into CASSGQDRGDTQYF.

This sequence joins TRBV9 and TRBJ1-4; 9 nucleotides align to TRBD1. This CDR3 comprises 14 residues. CDR1 SGDLS and CDR2 YYNGEE come from the germline V gene. Trimming cost V 5 bases and J 8 bases; bases outside gene matches: 7. The CDR3 bases are TGTGCCAGCAGTGCAGACAGGGGGGAGGAAAAACTGTTTTTT. Residues: CASSADRGEEKLFF.

The rearrangement joins TRBV27 to TRBJ2-3; D gene uncertain. CDR1 and CDR2 from the germline V gene are MNHEY and SMNVEV (reference sequence). This CDR3 is 10 amino acids long. Trimming took off 8 bases at V and 6 bases at J, with 6 bases between the two ends. The CDR3 sequence is CASRDDTQYF. The DNA of the CDR3 is TGTGCCAGCCGCGATGATACGCAGTATTTT.

The CDR3 loop is CASSLDNARGYTF. The DNA for the CDR3 is TGTGCCAGCAGCTTGGACAACGCGCGTGGCTACACCTTC. The rearrangement uses TRBV7-9 and TRBJ1-2; possible D gene TRBD1, 5 bases. Between the trimmed V and J ends, which lost 3 bases and 7 bases, there was a span of 12 bases. The CDR3 extends over 13 amino acids. In germline, CDR1 is SEHNR, CDR2 FQNEAQ (reference sequence).

The DNA of the CDR3 is TGTGCCAGCAGCTTTAAGGGGACAGGGGAATACAATGAGCAGTTCTTC. It yields the protein CASSFKGTGEYNEQFF. The rearrangement links TRBV7-2 to TRBJ2-1; 10 bases align to TRBD1. The CDR3 runs to 16 residues. J lost 4 bases, V lost 3 bases, and 6 bases had no gene match. From germline, CDR1 is SGHTA and CDR2 FQGNSA. The variable domain in full, completed from reference TRBV7-2 and TRBJ2-1, reads GAGVSQSPSNKVTEKGKDVELRCDPISGHTALYWYRQSLGQGLEFLIYFQGNSAPDKSGLPSDRFSAERTGGSVSTLTIQRTQQEDSAVYLCASSFKGTGEYNEQFFGPGTRLTVL.

The V gene is TRBV9, the J gene TRBJ1-2; possibly TRBD1 for D (5 bases). Per germline, CDR1 SGDLS and CDR2 YYNGEE. The V and J ends lost 4 bases and 4 bases respectively, with 8 bases between them. The CDR3 contains 12 residues. CDR3 amino acids: CASSPGTYGYTF. The CDR3 DNA follows: TGTGCCAGCAGCCCAGGGACCTATGGCTACACCTTC.

In nucleotides, the CDR3 is TGTGCCAGCAGCTTTGACGACAATGAGCAGTTCTTC. Its translation: CASSFDDNEQFF. The gene calls are TRBV11-3 and TRBJ2-1; D ambiguous. The ends were cut back, 3 bases at V and 5 bases at J, with 5 bases in the middle. The CDR3 contains 12 residues. In germline, CDR1 is SGHNT, CDR2 YENEEA.

This chain uses TRBV6-5 with TRBJ1-2; 8 bases are a match to TRBD1. The CDR3 has 15 residues. V shed 3 bases and J 5 bases; nucleotides not matched to a gene: 8. CDR1 is MNHEY, CDR2 SVGAGI, per germline. The DNA of the CDR3 is TGTGCCAGCAGTTATGTTGGTAGACAGGGGTATGGCTACACCTTC. Translation: CASSYVGRQGYGYTF.

This sequence joins TRBV4-1 and TRBJ2-7; TRBD2 matches at 13 bases. The CDR3 is 17 amino acids. With V trimmed by 0 bases and J by 1 base, 3 bases remained unmatched. Germline V gives CDR1 MGHRA, CDR2 YSYEKL. This CDR3 is CASSQDGLAGESYEQYF. The CDR3 nucleotides read TGCGCCAGCAGCCAAGATGGACTAGCGGGAGAGTCCTACGAGCAGTACTTC.